This entry is about one TCR beta chain. Its matching antigen is unknown. This entry is derived from a study of T-cell reconstitution after alpha-beta-depleted transplantation in children. Study-wide results and limits: Day-60 TCRbeta diversity that was high in some patients was derived from surviving recipient T cells and thymic progenitors.

Deletions cut 2 bases from V and 6 bases from J, with 19 bases between. Germline CDR1 and CDR2: MDHEN and SYDVKM. CDR3 length: 16 amino acids. Library preparation (for TCRbeta) was performed with unique molecular identifiers. Using its own MiXCR run on the PCR reads, TCRdb lists one record per CDR3 protein. The sample carries around 600,000 distinct CDR3 sequences, under 30% recorded once. The source material was PBMCs, mostly from graft donor cells, sampled 360 days after TCRalphabeta/CD19-depleted stem cell transplant. This clonotype was obtained from a boy under two years old who had a stem cell transplant for acute myeloid leukemia, so the T cells may come from the graft donor. This chain uses TRBV28 with TRBJ1-1, with D tentatively TRBD1 (5 bases). Here the CDR3 reads CASSLEGTRARSEAFF. For the CDR3, the DNA is TGTGCCAGCAGTTTAGAGGGCACCAGGGCGAGGTCTGAAGCTTTCTTT. Using reference TRBV28 and TRBJ1-1 for the parts outside the CDR3, the full variable domain is DVKVTQSSRYLVKRTGEKVFLECVQDMDHENMFWYRQDPGLGLRLIYFSYDVKMKEKGDIPEGYSVSREKKERFSLILESASTNQTSMYLCASSLEGTRARSEAFFGQGTRLTVV.